The 21 T cell receptor beta chains presented below share a single source sample, sequenced in a study of robustness of blood B and T cell sequencing. mRNA, not genomic DNA, served as the source for TCR beta repertoires. cDNA was made with a 5' template-switch oligo adding a universal priming site. The template-switch oligo carried a 12-nucleotide random UMI tagging each cDNA molecule. TCRdb re-derived calls from the PCR reads in MiXCR, one entry per CDR3 protein. The sample carries 4,000 or so distinct CDR3 sequences, about 54% recorded once. Sequencing was done on a sample of peripheral blood. These TCRs come from a human donor in good health.

This clonotype was detected only a few times. The chain combines TRBV6-2 or TRBV6-3 with TRBJ2-7; TRBD2 aligns across 7 bases. The CDR3 has 17 amino acids. With 2 bases clipped from V and 1 base from J, the junction kept 11 bases outside the gene matches. CDR1 MNHEY and CDR2 SVGEGT come from the germline V gene. CDR3 DNA sequence: TGTGCCAGCAGTTACCCCATCGCCCGGGGGGTTTCCTACGAGCAGTACTTC. This sequence encodes CASSYPIARGVSYEQYF.

The V and J genes are TRBV2 and TRBJ2-7, with D uncertain. The V gene lost 1 base and the J gene lost 6 bases, with 10 bases spanning the gap. CDR3 length: 13 residues. CDR1 and CDR2 from the germline V gene are SNHLY and FYNNEI. The CDR3 DNA reads TGTGCCAGCAGTGAAGGCGTTTACGTCGAGCAGTACTTC. This gives the protein CASSEGVYVEQYF.

There are a few counts of this clonotype. V gene TRBV21-1 combines with J gene TRBJ2-4; the table's TRBD1 call for D was not verified on the DNA. TRBV21-1 is described as a pseudogene. This CDR3 is 20 amino acids long. CDR3 DNA: TGTGCCAGCAGCGCCACAGGGCAGAGGCGGGGGTTGGAAGCCAAAAACATTCAGTACTTC. Translating it yields CASSATGQRRGLEAKNIQYF.

This chain joins TRBV5-5 and TRBJ1-2; possibly TRBD1 for D (6 bases). V was shortened by 4 bases and J by 2 bases, with 9 bases between the two germline ends. This CDR3 is 13 amino acids long. Looked up from germline, CDR1 is SGHKS and CDR2 is YYEKEE (reference sequence). The CDR3 DNA reads as TGTGCCAGCAGCACGGGGGCGAACTATGGCTACACCTTC. The encoded protein is CASSTGANYGYTF. Supplemented by reference TRBV5-5 and TRBJ1-2, the full variable domain reads DAGVTQSPTHLIKTRGQQVTLRCSPISGHKSVSWYQQVLGQGPQFIFQYYEKEERGRGNFPDRFSARQFPNYSSELNVNALLLGDSALYLCASSTGANYGYTFGSGTRLTVV.

J is TRBJ1-5 and V is TRBV12-3 or TRBV12-4; D perhaps matches TRBD1 (5 bases). This CDR3 is 15 amino acids long. Trimming took off 1 base at V and 8 bases at J, with 15 bases between the two ends. The CDR3 region has the DNA TGTGCCAGCAGTTTAGTGGGCAGGGAGAATAAGCCCCAGCATTTT. Its translation: CASSLVGRENKPQHF.

The V call is TRBV29-1, the J call TRBJ1-1, with D tentatively TRBD1 (5 bases). Trimming left V 3 bases short and J 6 bases short, with 11 bases between. The CDR3 runs 12 residues. The germline gives CDR1 SQVTM, CDR2 ANQGSEA. The CDR3 loop is CSVDRVGAEAFF. CDR3 DNA: TGCAGCGTTGACAGGGTAGGGGCTGAAGCTTTCTTT.

In its sample, this clonotype was seen a few times. This chain uses TRBV5-4 with TRBJ2-1, with D maybe TRBD1 (5 bases). CDR1 SGHNT and CDR2 YYREEE come from the germline V gene (reference sequence). CDR3 length: 15 residues. V was clipped by 3 bases and J by 7 bases, with 17 bases between them. The CDR3 sequence is CASSYLGVGENEQFF. DNA for the CDR3: TGTGCCAGCAGCTATCTGGGCGTAGGGGAAAATGAGCAGTTCTTC. Filled out from reference TRBV5-4 and TRBJ2-1, the complete variable domain reads ETGVTQSPTHLIKTRGQQVTLRCSSQSGHNTVSWYQQALGQGPQFIFQYYREEENGRGNFPPRFSGLQFPNYSSELNVNALELDDSALYLCASSYLGVGENEQFFGPGTRLTVL.

V gene TRBV2 combines with J gene TRBJ1-5; 9 bases fit TRBD1. The J segment lost 3 bases and the V segment lost 7 bases, leaving 10 bases of the junction unmatched. The germline gives CDR1 SNHLY, CDR2 FYNNEI. This CDR3 has 16 residues. The CDR3 DNA is TGTGCCAGCACCCAAGGGACAGGGAAACCCAATCAGCCCCAGCATTTT. Protein: CASTQGTGKPNQPQHF.

This clonotype is labeled as large. The chain is built from TRBV19 and TRBJ1-1; a weak D match, TRBD1 (5 bases). The CDR3 length is 17 residues. CDR1 is LNHDA, CDR2 SQIVND, per germline (reference sequence). Trimming took off 9 bases at V and 3 bases at J, with 26 bases between the two ends. CDR3 in amino acids: CASTTYRGVGLDTEAFF. CDR3 DNA sequence: TGTGCCAGCACAACATACCGGGGGGTCGGGCTGGACACTGAAGCTTTCTTT.

V usage is TRBV11-1 and J usage is TRBJ2-2; possible D gene TRBD1, 5 bases. The CDR3 extends over 18 amino acids. The ends were cut back, 5 bases at V and 0 bases at J, with 19 bases in the middle. The germline V gene encodes CDR1 SGHAT and CDR2 FQDESV (reference sequence). The CDR3 DNA sequence: TGTGCCAGCAGCCCGGTGCCCGGACATCTCGCGAACACCGGGGAGCTGTTTTTT. The encoded protein is CASSPVPGHLANTGELFF.

The V and J genes are TRBV6-1 and TRBJ1-1; D gene ambiguous. The CDR3 loop spans 14 amino acids. Germline V lookup: CDR1 MNHNS, CDR2 SASEGT. The V end was cut by 7 bases, the J end by 1 base, with 13 bases between. The CDR3 bases are TGTGCCAGCACCACCCCCCTTGGGAACACTGAAGCTTTCTTT. It codes for CASTTPLGNTEAFF.

V gene TRBV20-1 combines with J gene TRBJ2-1, with 7 bases fitting TRBD2. The CDR3 has 15 residues. Trimming cost V 0 bases and J 7 bases; bases outside gene matches: 9. Germline V CDR1 and CDR2: DFQATT, SNEGSKA (reference sequence). In nucleotides, the CDR3 is TGCAGTGCTAGAGAGTTAGCGGGCCCAGGGAATGAGCAGTTCTTC. This gives the protein CSARELAGPGNEQFF.

V and J are TRBV11-1 and TRBJ2-7, with a tentative D call TRBD2 (7 bases). The germline V gene has CDR1 SGHAT and CDR2 FQDESV (reference sequence). Trimming stripped 1 base from V and 5 bases from J, with 12 bases between. The CDR3 has 14 amino acids. The CDR3 DNA reads as TGTGCCAGCAGCTTAGAATCGGGGGGCCACGAGCAGTACTTC. The encoded protein is CASSLESGGHEQYF.

The chain uses TRBV7-9 and TRBJ2-2; D remains ambiguous. This CDR3 is 16 amino acids long. Trimming cost V 6 bases and J 1 base, with 15 bases left between them. The V gene's germline CDR1 is SEHNR and CDR2 FQNEAQ (reference sequence). CDR3 in DNA: TGTGCCAGCAGACCCTCGAAGATGAAGAACACCGGGGAGCTGTTTTTT. Translation gives CASRPSKMKNTGELFF.

This chain links TRBV30 with TRBJ1-5; D may be TRBD1 (5 bases). CDR1 is GTSNPN, CDR2 SVGIG, per germline (reference sequence). CDR3 length: 13 amino acids. The V gene lost 0 bases and the J gene lost 7 bases, with 10 bases spanning the gap. In DNA form, the CDR3 reads TGTGCCTGGAGTGTACAGGAGGGGCAGCCCCAGCATTTT. The encoded protein is CAWSVQEGQPQHF.

CDR3 coding DNA: TGCAGTGCTAGTCACGAAGGGTCGAACACTGAAGCTTTCTTT. It specifies CSASHEGSNTEAFF. This rearrangement joins TRBV20-1 to TRBJ1-1; no firm D call. Germline CDR1 is DFQATT and CDR2 is SNEGSKA (reference sequence). The CDR3 is 14 residues long. V was cut by 3 bases and J by 1 base, with 12 bases left in between.

The V call is TRBV7-2, the J call TRBJ2-1, with D possibly being TRBD2 (7 bases). Germline V gene data show CDR1 as SGHTA and CDR2 as FQGNSA. This CDR3 has 16 amino acids. Trimming left V 5 bases short and J 4 bases short, with 18 bases between. The CDR3 loop is CASSRGGGGPYNEQFF. As DNA, the CDR3 is TGTGCCAGCAGCAGGGGGGGCGGGGGCCCGTACAATGAGCAGTTCTTC.

The CDR3 loop is CSATFFSTGDYEQYF. The CDR3 bases are TGCAGTGCTACTTTTTTCAGTACAGGGGACTACGAGCAGTACTTC. The gene calls are TRBV20-1 and TRBJ2-7, with 7 bases matching TRBD1. The junction had 12 bases not matched to a gene; V was cut back by 4 bases and J by 3 bases. Germline CDR1 DFQATT, CDR2 SNEGSKA (reference sequence). The CDR3 consists of 15 residues.

This chain uses TRBV7-9 with TRBJ2-3; no definite D call. Germline CDR1 and CDR2: SEHNR and FQNEAQ (reference sequence). Trimming took 5 bases from V and 2 from J, leaving 20 bases between them. This CDR3 comprises 17 residues. CDR3 sequence: CASSARTGHRFTDTQYF. CDR3 nucleotide sequence: TGTGCCAGCAGCGCACGGACCGGCCATAGATTCACAGATACGCAGTATTTT.

This chain connects TRBV7-3 to TRBJ2-3; the D gene is possibly TRBD1 (6 bases). CDR1 SGHTA and CDR2 FQGTGA come from the germline V gene. Trimming removed 2 bases from V and 8 bases from J, with 14 bases in between. The CDR3 is made up of 14 amino acids. CDR3 protein: CASSLGQNTPTQYF. The CDR3 DNA reads as TGTGCCAGCAGCTTAGGACAGAACACCCCTACGCAGTATTTT.

With regard to this clonotype: One base away lies a much larger clone, so this may be a sequencing read error. The chain uses TRBV6-2 or TRBV6-3 and TRBJ2-6; 7 bases line up with TRBD2. The CDR3 runs 18 residues. With V trimmed by 0 bases and J by 1 base, 6 bases remained unmatched. CDR1 and CDR2 (germline): MNHEY, SVGEGT. Here the CDR3 reads CASSYSGGDLSGANVLTF. The CDR3 region has the DNA TGTGCCAGCAGTTACTCGGGGGGGGACCTTTCTGGGGCCAACGTCCTGACTTTC.